These 13 T cell receptor beta chains were all obtained from the same sample, sequenced in a study of OX40 agonist ivuxolimab in advanced cancers. The library was produced with the immunoSEQ multiplex PCR assay. TCRdb obtained this table from immuneACCESS and retained in-frame rearrangements with V and J assigned. These tables miss some clones; where compared with another copy, unresolved V genes account for less than half of the shortfall, and the remainder is unexplained. The sample table holds about 53,000 clones, of which approximately 90% were seen once. About a tenth of the sample lies in the top ten. The sequences come from CD4+ or CD8+ T cells sorted from blood, collected in a trial of the OX40 agonist ivuxolimab. The receptor set was obtained from an adult with an advanced solid tumor such as melanoma, head and neck, liver or kidney cancer.

The CDR3 nucleotides are TGTGCCAGCAGCGTAGGGGACAGGGGTTACGAGCAGTACTTC. Translation: CASSVGDRGYEQYF. The rearrangement links TRBV9 to TRBJ2-7; 10 bases fit TRBD1. The V segment lost 0 bases and the J segment 4 bases; nucleotides outside the gene matches: 1. Germline CDR1 SGDLS, CDR2 YYNGEE. This CDR3 has 14 residues.

This chain uses TRBV4-1 with TRBJ2-3; 9 nucleotides agree with TRBD1. Trimming at V came to 4 bases and at J to 5 bases, leaving 7 bases not matched to a gene. The CDR3 runs to 15 residues. Per the germline V gene, CDR1 is MGHRA and CDR2 is YSYEKL. The CDR3 DNA reads TGCGCCAGCAGCCTGGGACAGGGAAACCGAGATACGCAGTATTTT. This codes for CASSLGQGNRDTQYF.

This clone has just a few counts. The chain uses TRBV29-1 and TRBJ2-2; a possible D gene is TRBD2 (6 bases). This CDR3 is built from 14 residues. The V and J ends lost 7 bases and 3 bases respectively, with 15 bases between them. The germline CDR1 and CDR2 sequences are SQVTM and ANQGSEA. The CDR3 reads CSAGELFDTGELFF. As DNA, the CDR3 is TGCAGCGCGGGGGAATTGTTTGACACCGGGGAGCTGTTTTTT.

V gene TRBV19 combines with J gene TRBJ1-3; D remains unclear. This CDR3 comprises 13 residues. V was trimmed by 5 bases and J by 0 bases, leaving 5 bases between them. The germline CDR1 and CDR2 sequences are LNHDA and SQIVND (reference sequence). CDR3 DNA: TGTGCCAGTAGTCTGCGCTCTGGAAACACCATATATTTT. Protein product: CASSLRSGNTIYF.

The table lists this clone with a few counts. The chain employs TRBV19 and TRBJ2-2; 7 positions agree with TRBD1. Germline CDR1 reads LNHDA; CDR2 reads SQIVND (reference sequence). The trim removed 6 bases at V and 6 bases at J, leaving 7 bases unmatched. This CDR3 is built from 14 residues. The CDR3 coding sequence is TGTGCCAGTAGAGGACAGGTCAACGCCGGGGAGCTGTTTTTT. Translating gives CASRGQVNAGELFF. The variable domain in full, completed from reference TRBV19 and TRBJ2-2, reads DGGITQSPKYLFRKEGQNVTLSCEQNLNHDAMYWYRQDPGQGLRLIYYSQIVNDFQKGDIAEGYSVSREKKESFPLTVTSAQKNPTAFYLCASRGQVNAGELFFGEGSRLTVL.

This clone was counted a single time. The V and J genes are TRBV7-2 and TRBJ2-2; possible D gene TRBD2, 6 bases. V was cut by 5 bases and J by 6 bases, with 13 bases left in between. Germline assignment: CDR1 SGHTA and CDR2 FQGNSA. CDR3 size: 14 residues. The CDR3 nucleotides are TGTGCCAGCAGCCTGGGGCTAGCGTCCGGGGAGCTGTTTTTT. Encoded protein: CASSLGLASGELFF. Filled out from reference TRBV7-2 and TRBJ2-2, the complete variable domain reads GAGVSQSPSNKVTEKGKDVELRCDPISGHTALYWYRQSLGQGLEFLIYFQGNSAPDKSGLPSDRFSAERTGGSVSTLTIQRTQQEDSAVYLCASSLGLASGELFFGEGSRLTVL.

The chain couples TRBV23-1 to TRBJ2-3, with a possible D match to TRBD2 (6 bases). TRBV23-1 is known as an ORF, though its function is uncertain. The CDR3 is 20 residues long. Trimming shortened V by 0 bases and J by 1 base, and 23 bases separated the two germline ends. DNA for the CDR3: TGCGCCAGCAGTCAATCGGCGGGGTCAGGCGGGGAAGAGTGCACAGATACGCAGTATTTT. Translated, it gives CASSQSAGSGGEECTDTQYF.

V usage is TRBV30 and J usage is TRBJ1-5, with 7 bases aligning to TRBD1. Germline trimming cut 3 bases from V and 7 bases from J; bases unmatched to any gene: 12. This CDR3 is 15 amino acids long. In germline, CDR1 is GTSNPN, CDR2 SVGIG (reference sequence). The CDR3 nucleotides read TGTGCCTGGAGCGATAGACAGGGAATAGGCCAGCCCCAGCATTTT. Translated, it gives CAWSDRQGIGQPQHF.

The chain uses TRBV6-6 and TRBJ1-1; D perhaps matches TRBD1 (5 bases). Trimming pared 8 bases from V and 0 bases from J, leaving 10 bases between. The CDR3 is 13 residues long. Germline V gene sequence: CDR1 MNHNY, CDR2 SVGAGI (reference sequence). The CDR3 protein is CASLRQMNTEAFF. For the CDR3, the DNA is TGTGCCAGCCTGCGACAGATGAACACTGAAGCTTTCTTT.

This clone showed up just a few times. The chain is built from TRBV12-5 and TRBJ1-4; possibly TRBD1 for D (6 bases). This CDR3 is built from 16 residues. Trimming pared 1 base from V and 7 bases from J, leaving 16 bases between. Germline lookup yields CDR1 LGHNT and CDR2 FRNRAP. The CDR3 spells CASGLGETGWGEKLFF. CDR3 DNA: TGTGCTAGTGGTTTGGGTGAAACAGGGTGGGGTGAAAAACTGTTTTTT.

The V and J genes are TRBV7-9 and TRBJ2-1; 10 positions match TRBD2. V was pared by 1 base and J by 6 bases, with 6 bases of the junction left unmatched. This CDR3 spans 16 amino acids. The germline gives CDR1 SEHNR, CDR2 FQNEAQ (reference sequence). For the CDR3, the DNA is TGTGCCAGCAGCTTAGTTTCGGGACTAGCGAGCAATGAGCAGTTCTTC. Encoded protein: CASSLVSGLASNEQFF.

The V and J genes are TRBV10-1 and TRBJ2-7, with 7 bases fitting TRBD2. In germline, CDR1 is WNHNN, CDR2 SYGVQD (reference sequence). The CDR3 is 15 amino acids. Germline trimming cut 0 bases from V and 7 bases from J; bases unmatched to any gene: 9. Here the CDR3 reads CASSESGGGPREQYF. The CDR3 nucleotides are TGCGCCAGCAGTGAGTCTGGGGGAGGGCCGAGGGAGCAGTACTTC.

V is TRBV6-1 and J is TRBJ1-3; no clear D. CDR3 length equals 15 residues. Germline assignment: CDR1 MNHNS and CDR2 SASEGT. Trimming took off 6 bases at V and 4 bases at J, with 16 bases between the two ends. CDR3 coding DNA: TGTGCCAGCAGCGCGGGCCCGATCGCCGGAAACACCATATATTTT. This gives the protein CASSAGPIAGNTIYF.